The rows below give T cell receptor beta chains drawn from one sample of a study of shared clonotypes between healthy human individuals. Profiling relied on immunoSEQ multiplex PCR, and the TCRdb table lists in-frame clones only, not all of them. The table records nearly 1 million clones, about 80% of them present only once. The sequencing sample was made of memory CD4+ T cells sorted from blood. The receptors stem from a man between 18 and 35 years old in good health. CDR3s include the opening cysteine and the closing phenylalanine or tryptophan. A D gene is named only where the DNA matches it firmly. Clone sizes are given selectively: once, few, many, or a class where the clone is expanded.

j_call | clone_size | v_call | d_call | cdr3_length | cdr3_aa | cdr3_nt
TRBJ2-3 | NA | TRBV28 | NA | 15 | CASSLQGTDTDTQYF | TGTGCCAGCAGTCTACAAGGGACTGACACAGATACGCAGTATTTT
TRBJ2-5 | NA | TRBV7-8 | NA | 15 | CASSLDGKLQETQYF | TGTGCCAGCAGCTTAGACGGAAAGCTCCAAGAGACCCAGTACTTC
TRBJ2-4 | NA | TRBV5-4 | TRBD1 | 14 | CASSLQGAKNIQYF | TGTGCCAGCAGCTTACAGGGGGCCAAAAACATTCAGTACTTC
TRBJ1-4 | once | TRBV2 | NA | 14 | CASSGRGLNEKLFF | TGTGCCAGCAGTGGGCGGGGCCTTAATGAAAAACTGTTTTTT
TRBJ1-1 | NA | TRBV6-4 | NA | 14 | CASSIQWVNTEAFF | TGTGCCAGCAGTATACAATGGGTTAACACTGAAGCTTTCTTT
TRBJ2-1 | NA | TRBV5-1 | TRBD1 | 15 | CASSAGHQGANEQFF | TGCGCCAGCAGCGCTGGTCACCAGGGGGCGAATGAGCAGTTCTTC
TRBJ2-5 | NA | TRBV7-9 | TRBD1 | 18 | CASSLGMGQGALQETQYF | TGTGCCAGCAGCTTAGGAATGGGACAGGGGGCCTTACAAGAGACCCAGTACTTC
TRBJ2-7 | NA | TRBV4-3 | NA | 15 | CASSQGNRDGGEQYF | TGCGCCAGCAGCCAAGGGAACAGGGACGGGGGCGAGCAGTACTTC
TRBJ2-2 | NA | TRBV9 | TRBD1 | 14 | CASSADRLIGELFF | TGTGCCAGCAGCGCGGACAGGTTGATCGGGGAGCTGTTTTTT
TRBJ1-2 | NA | TRBV12-5 | NA | 13 | CASGLSTGYGYTF | TGTGCTAGTGGTTTGTCAACAGGGTATGGCTACACCTTC
TRBJ2-4 | few | TRBV6-6 | NA | 16 | CARGPNPARFGNIQYF | TGTGCCAGGGGTCCCAATCCCGCAAGATTTGGAAACATTCAGTACTTC
TRBJ1-2 | few | TRBV19 | NA | 14 | CASNHPPHNYGYTF | TGTGCCAGTAATCATCCTCCGCATAACTATGGCTACACCTTC
TRBJ1-3 | NA | TRBV10-3 | TRBD1 | 13 | CAITGTQGDTIYF | TGTGCCATTACCGGGACTCAGGGGGACACCATATATTTT
TRBJ1-2 | NA | TRBV6-5 | NA | 15 | CASSSAGGESYGYTF | TGTGCCAGCAGTTCCGCGGGAGGGGAGAGCTATGGCTACACCTTC
TRBJ2-3 | NA | TRBV5-1 | TRBD2 | 17 | CASSLEREKWGTDTQYF | TGCGCCAGCAGCTTGGAGCGGGAGAAGTGGGGCACAGATACGCAGTATTTT
TRBJ2-7 | NA | TRBV13 | NA | 14 | CASSLRTEYYEQYF | TGTGCCAGCAGCCTCCGGACGGAGTACTACGAGCAGTACTTC
TRBJ1-1 | NA | TRBV10-3 | TRBD1 | 13 | CATMTGLDTEAFF | TGTGCCACAATGACAGGGCTGGACACTGAAGCTTTCTTT
TRBJ2-7 | NA | TRBV5-4 | NA | 13 | CASSLPGAYEQYF | TGTGCCAGCAGCTTGCCAGGGGCCTACGAGCAGTACTTC
TRBJ1-1 | NA | TRBV20-1 | NA | 11 | CSVRENTEAFF | TGCAGCGTAAGGGAGAACACTGAAGCTTTCTTT
TRBJ1-4 | NA | TRBV2 | NA | 13 | CASSEWEAGKLFF | TGTGCCAGCAGTGAATGGGAGGCGGGAAAACTGTTTTTT
TRBJ2-2 | NA | TRBV7-2 | TRBD2 | 16 | CASRQGLAVYTGELFF | TGTGCCAGCAGGCAAGGACTAGCGGTCTACACCGGGGAGCTGTTTTTT
TRBJ1-5 | NA | TRBV7-9 | NA | 14 | CASSRAGGNQPQHF | TGTGCCAGCAGCCGGGCGGGGGGCAATCAGCCCCAGCATTTT
TRBJ1-2 | NA | TRBV4-1 | NA | 15 | CASSQDRQANYGYTF | TGCGCCAGCAGCCAAGATAGACAGGCCAACTATGGCTACACCTTC
TRBJ1-6 | NA | TRBV28 | NA | 16 | CASRVTNGQYNSPLHF | TGTGCCAGCAGAGTCACAAACGGACAGTATAATTCACCCCTCCACTTT
TRBJ2-2 | NA | TRBV18 | NA | 17 | CASSPPRAVGPSGELFF | TGTGCCAGCTCACCACCGAGGGCGGTCGGGCCATCCGGGGAGCTGTTTTTT
TRBJ2-7 | NA | TRBV21-1 | NA | 14 | CASSGADESYEQYF | TGTGCCAGCAGTGGTGCGGATGAGTCCTACGAGCAGTACTTC
TRBJ1-1 | NA | TRBV12-5 | NA | 16 | CASGLVLGQMNTEAFF | TGTGCTAGTGGTTTGGTACTTGGGCAGATGAACACTGAAGCTTTCTTT
TRBJ2-7 | NA | TRBV29-1 | TRBD2 | 14 | CSVKGRESSYEQYF | TGCAGCGTTAAAGGGCGGGAGAGCTCCTACGAGCAGTACTTC
TRBJ1-1 | NA | TRBV7-9 | NA | 12 | CASSPSGFQAFF | TGTGCCAGCAGCCCATCGGGGTTTCAAGCTTTCTTT
TRBJ2-5 | NA | TRBV27 | NA | 15 | CASLPRGRGTETQYF | TGTGCCAGCCTTCCTCGAGGCAGGGGGACTGAGACCCAGTACTTC
TRBJ1-3 | NA | TRBV6-7 | TRBD1 | 14 | CASTHRDSGYTIYF | TGTGCCAGCACCCACCGGGACAGTGGATACACCATATATTTT
TRBJ1-2 | NA | TRBV30 | NA | 10 | CAWGNYGYTF | TGTGCCTGGGGTAACTATGGCTACACCTTC
TRBJ2-7 | NA | TRBV7-7 | TRBD1 | 15 | CASSLGTGASYEQYF | TGTGCTAGCAGCTTAGGGACAGGGGCATCCTACGAGCAGTACTTC
TRBJ2-2 | once | TRBV5-1 | NA | 18 | CASSLGGHRFANTGELFF | TGCGCCAGCAGCTTGGGGGGACACCGGTTCGCGAACACCGGGGAGCTGTTTTTT
TRBJ1-5 | few | TRBV7-9 | NA | 13 | CASSLVGGQPQHF | TGTGCCAGCAGCCTCGTAGGGGGGCAGCCCCAGCATTTT
TRBJ1-5 | NA | TRBV2 | NA | 16 | CASSPRQVGGNQPQHF | TGTGCCAGCAGTCCACGACAGGTTGGTGGGAATCAGCCCCAGCATTTT
TRBJ1-1 | NA | TRBV5-1 | TRBD1 | 15 | CASSLEGARNTEAFF | TGCGCCAGCAGCTTGGAGGGGGCCCGGAACACTGAAGCTTTCTTT
TRBJ1-1 | few | TRBV20-1 | NA | 11 | CSASQATEAFF | TGCAGTGCTTCCCAAGCCACTGAAGCTTTCTTT
TRBJ2-7 | NA | TRBV6-5 | TRBD1 | 14 | CASSFDREAYEQYF | TGTGCCAGCAGCTTTGACAGGGAAGCCTACGAGCAGTACTTC
TRBJ1-2 | few | TRBV5-1 | NA | 14 | CASSPGRIYHGYTF | TGCGCCAGCAGCCCGGGCCGAATATATCATGGCTACACCTTC
TRBJ2-2 | NA | TRBV18 | TRBD1 | 15 | CASSLRQGDTGELFF | TGTGCCAGCTCACTTCGACAGGGGGACACCGGGGAGCTGTTTTTT
TRBJ2-7 | many | TRBV30 | NA | 11 | CAWSRQNEQYF | TGTGCCTGGAGTAGACAAAACGAGCAGTACTTC